The 21 T cell receptor beta chains listed next were all sequenced from one sample in a study of OX40 agonist ivuxolimab in advanced cancers. Profiled with immunoSEQ multiplex PCR; TCRdb holds only in-frame clones, not every one. The table includes tens of thousands of clones, around 83% detected once. The specimen comprised CD4+ or CD8+ T cells sorted from blood, sampled in a trial of the OX40 agonist ivuxolimab. The source is an adult with an advanced solid tumor such as melanoma, head and neck, liver or kidney cancer.

This clone has just one count. The rearrangement joins TRBV15 to TRBJ2-6, with 12 positions matching TRBD1. Trimming cost V 3 bases and J 0 bases; bases outside gene matches: 6. The germline gives CDR1 LNHNV, CDR2 YYDKDF (reference sequence). CDR3 length: 19 residues. The CDR3 DNA follows: TGTGCCACCAGCAGTTCCCGGGACAGGGGGCTCTCTGGGGCCAACGTCCTGACTTTC. Residues: CATSSSRDRGLSGANVLTF.

The V gene is TRBV2, the J gene TRBJ2-1; D not certain. Germline CDR1 SNHLY, CDR2 FYNNEI. The CDR3 covers 15 residues. Trimming pared 2 bases from V and 0 bases from J, leaving 8 bases between. The DNA of the CDR3 is TGTGCCAGCAGTGAACAACTAAACTCCTACAATGAGCAGTTCTTC. Translated: CASSEQLNSYNEQFF.

This chain joins TRBV5-1 and TRBJ2-7; 8 positions agree with TRBD2. J lost 2 bases, V lost 3 bases, and 4 bases had no gene match. Germline loops: CDR1 SGHRS, CDR2 YFSETQ. The CDR3 has 14 amino acids. CDR3 sequence reads: CASSSSGGTYEQYF. In DNA form, the CDR3 reads TGCGCCAGCAGCTCCAGCGGGGGAACCTACGAGCAGTACTTC.

The chain uses TRBV5-4 and TRBJ2-5, with 11 positions matching TRBD2. The V segment lost 4 bases and the J segment 5 bases; nucleotides outside the gene matches: 10. Germline CDR1 reads SGHNT; CDR2 reads YYREEE (reference sequence). This CDR3 comprises 16 residues. CDR3 nucleotide sequence: TGTGCCAGCAGCCACCTACTAGCGGGAGTTGGCGAGACCCAGTACTTC. Translating gives CASSHLLAGVGETQYF.

The chain recombines TRBV7-8 with TRBJ2-3; maybe TRBD2 (5 bases). Germline-derived CDR1 and CDR2 are SGHVS and FQNEAQ. The CDR3 loop spans 15 amino acids. V was trimmed by 5 bases and J by 2 bases, leaving 14 bases between them. Here the CDR3 reads CASSQTNVYTDTQYF. Written as DNA, the CDR3 is TGTGCCAGCAGCCAGACTAACGTTTACACAGATACGCAGTATTTT.

This rearrangement joins TRBV6-5 to TRBJ1-2; possibly TRBD1 for D (5 bases). The CDR3 runs 16 residues. Trimming cost V 2 bases and J 5 bases, with 18 bases left between them. Per the germline V gene, CDR1 is MNHEY and CDR2 is SVGAGI. The DNA for the CDR3 is TGTGCCAGCAGTTACGGGACCGCCTCGGATCCTTATGGCTACACCTTC. Encoded protein: CASSYGTASDPYGYTF.

The chain joins TRBV4-3 to TRBJ2-1, with a possible D match to TRBD1 (6 bases). Trimming shortened V by 2 bases and J by 5 bases, and 13 bases separated the two germline ends. This CDR3 is built from 15 residues. Germline-derived CDR1 and CDR2 are LGHNA and YSLEER. The CDR3 DNA reads TGCGCCAGCAGCCAAACTTGGACAGCACACAATGAGCAGTTCTTC. Translating it yields CASSQTWTAHNEQFF.

The rearrangement links TRBV28 to TRBJ1-1; perhaps TRBD1 as D (5 bases). The germline CDR1 and CDR2 sequences are MDHEN and SYDVKM. The CDR3 length is 12 residues. V gave up 7 bases and J gave up 9 bases, with 15 bases separating them. CDR3 nucleotides: TGTGCCAGCAACTTTGGGACCGCTCAAGCTTTCTTT. Its protein is CASNFGTAQAFF.

J is TRBJ2-7 and V is TRBV5-1, with TRBD1 matching over 9 bases. The CDR3 covers 15 residues. Germline V gene lookup returns CDR1 SGHRS and CDR2 YFSETQ. V trimming: 4 bases; J trimming: 6 bases; junction bases outside the gene matches: 11. The CDR3 coding sequence is TGCGCCAGCAGCGTTGCCGGGACAGGGAACGGCGAGCAGTACTTC. It encodes CASSVAGTGNGEQYF.

The chain combines TRBV2 with TRBJ1-4, with TRBD1 identical over 12 bases. Germline lookup yields CDR1 SNHLY and CDR2 FYNNEI. With V trimmed by 6 bases and J by 11 bases, 7 bases remained unmatched. The CDR3 has 14 residues. The CDR3, as DNA: TGTGCCAGCAGCCTCGGGACAGGGGGCGGGAAACTGTTTTTT. Translated: CASSLGTGGGKLFF.

V usage is TRBV5-1 and J usage is TRBJ2-2, with a tentative D call TRBD2 (6 bases). This CDR3 contains 15 residues. Germline loops: CDR1 SGHRS, CDR2 YFSETQ. The germline V and J ends were trimmed by 3 bases and 4 bases, with 13 bases remaining between them. The CDR3: CASSSSASGTGELFF. The DNA for the CDR3 is TGCGCCAGCAGCTCTAGCGCCTCGGGCACCGGGGAGCTGTTTTTT.

The chain is built from TRBV29-1 and TRBJ2-4; possibly TRBD2 for D (7 bases). Germline CDR1 is SQVTM and CDR2 is ANQGSEA. This CDR3 comprises 13 residues. Trimming left V 4 bases short and J 6 bases short, with 13 bases between. In DNA form, the CDR3 reads TGCAGCGTTGTCTCGGGGGGCCCAAACATTCAGTACTTC. Protein sequence: CSVVSGGPNIQYF.

This clone was found once. The chain joins TRBV7-2 to TRBJ2-7; D remains unclear. V lost 1 base, J lost 6 bases, and 10 bases lay in between. The CDR3 consists of 13 residues. The germline V gene has CDR1 SGHTA and CDR2 FQGNSA. CDR3 sequence reads: CASSLGLVGEQYF. CDR3 coding DNA: TGTGCCAGCAGCTTAGGGCTGGTCGGCGAGCAGTACTTC.

J is TRBJ1-2 and V is TRBV6-5; 7 bases agree with TRBD1. With V trimmed by 5 bases and J by 6 bases, 3 bases remained unmatched. This CDR3 has 12 amino acids. CDR1 is MNHEY, CDR2 SVGAGI, per germline. Written as DNA, the CDR3 is TGTGCCAGCAGTGGACAGGCCCATGGCTACACCTTC. It is translated as CASSGQAHGYTF.

V is TRBV5-4 and J is TRBJ1-3; D call uncertain. The ends were cut back, 4 bases at V and 2 bases at J, with 13 bases in the middle. This CDR3 has 15 residues. Germline V gene data show CDR1 as SGHNT and CDR2 as YYREEE (reference sequence). The CDR3 spells CASSLISGTGNTIYF. In DNA form, the CDR3 reads TGTGCCAGCAGCCTAATCAGCGGTACTGGAAACACCATATATTTT.

The rearrangement joins TRBV6-1 to TRBJ1-4; D is unclear. The CDR3 totals 12 residues. Per germline, CDR1 MNHNS and CDR2 SASEGT. V gave up 8 bases and J gave up 6 bases, with 10 bases separating them. The CDR3 sequence is CASRGVDEKLFF. The CDR3 DNA reads as TGTGCCAGCCGAGGAGTTGATGAAAAACTGTTTTTT.

CDR3 DNA sequence: TGCGCCAGCAGCCCCTCCGAGGGGAGTTCCTATAATTCACCCCTCCACTTT. Translating gives CASSPSEGSSYNSPLHF. The chain has TRBV5-1 and TRBJ1-6, with D possibly matching TRBD1 (5 bases). The CDR3 loop spans 17 amino acids. Trimming left V 4 bases short and J 1 base short, with 15 bases between. Germline assignment: CDR1 SGHRS and CDR2 YFSETQ.

J is TRBJ1-2 and V is TRBV4-1; 7 positions match TRBD1. Trimming cost V 0 bases and J 13 bases; bases outside gene matches: 8. CDR1 and CDR2 (germline): MGHRA, YSYEKL. There are 13 residues in the CDR3. The CDR3 DNA reads TGCGCCAGCAGCCAAGACAACAGGGGTATTGGCACCTTC. Translating gives CASSQDNRGIGTF.

The gene calls are TRBV29-1 and TRBJ1-2; no definite D call. Trimming pared 7 bases from V and 4 bases from J, leaving 10 bases between. Looked up from germline, CDR1 is SQVTM and CDR2 is ANQGSEA. This CDR3 comprises 11 residues. The CDR3 DNA sequence: TGCAGCGCGGGCACCTTCTATGGCTACACCTTC. Amino acids: CSAGTFYGYTF.

The chain's CDR3 is CASSAGSTNEKLFF. The CDR3 DNA reads TGTGCCAGCAGCGCAGGGTCAACTAATGAAAAACTGTTTTTT. The chain joins TRBV9 to TRBJ1-4; tentative D call: TRBD1 (5 bases). Germline CDR1 and CDR2: SGDLS and YYNGEE. V was pared by 3 bases and J by 0 bases, with 6 bases between. The CDR3 has 14 amino acids.

V and J are TRBV2 and TRBJ1-1; D is undetermined. Trimming took 6 bases from V and 7 from J, leaving 15 bases between them. This CDR3 region has 13 residues. Germline-derived CDR1 and CDR2 are SNHLY and FYNNEI. CDR3 DNA: TGTGCCAGCAGGGGGTTGGGATCGAGTGAAGCTTTCTTT. As protein: CASRGLGSSEAFF.